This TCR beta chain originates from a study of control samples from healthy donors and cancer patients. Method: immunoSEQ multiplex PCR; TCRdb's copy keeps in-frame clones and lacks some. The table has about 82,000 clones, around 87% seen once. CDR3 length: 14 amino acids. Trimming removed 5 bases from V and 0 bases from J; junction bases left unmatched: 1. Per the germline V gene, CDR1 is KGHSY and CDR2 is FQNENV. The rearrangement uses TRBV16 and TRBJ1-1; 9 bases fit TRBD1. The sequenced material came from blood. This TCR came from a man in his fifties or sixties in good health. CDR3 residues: CASSWTGVNTEAFF. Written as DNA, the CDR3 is TGTGCCAGCAGCTGGACAGGGGTGAACACTGAAGCTTTCTTT.